This T cell receptor (beta chain) was recovered during a study of cytomegalovirus exposure and HLA in healthy donors (dated by TCRdb to about 2017). At the level of the whole study: An earlier analysis of several hundred of the donors reported approximately 260 Gb of sequence data and approximately 120 million unique TCR beta sequences obtained from around 180 million T cells. Donor age, sex, ethnicity and CMV serostatus were compiled alongside the repertoire data. All discovery cohort repertoires had been generated using a single sequencing platform. An earlier analysis of approximately 500 of the donors applied high-throughput TCR beta sequencing to assess whether each TCR beta V gene segment acted as functional or pseudogenic. Among the roughly 400 genotyped donors, approximately 76% belonged to the genetic ancestry cluster associated with self-reported Caucasian donors. The study profiled the T cell repertoires of some 610 subjects by immunosequencing and related them to cytomegalovirus serostatus. Rather than using new phenotypic data, the later analysis identified candidate immune exposures from TCR beta sequences and from how often those sequences occurred across donors. The study aimed to test whether signatures of past pathogen exposure could be identified by cataloging public T cell receptors. The study combined high-throughput TCR immunosequencing, statistical association of individual TCRs with disease status, and machine learning to predict cytomegalovirus infection status. The number of donors typed differed by locus, with 629-630 for A, B, C, DRB1 and DQB1, more than 500 for DQA1, over 600 for DPA1, and around 460 for DPB1. HLA typing covered class I and class II loci at four-digit resolution. In a later genetic analysis, genome-wide SNP genotypes for 398 of the 666 donors were used, and that subset was treated as a discovery cohort. Roughly 300 gigabases of sequencing data and 70 million to 100 million unique TCR sequences were included in an early release covering around 600 HLA-typed donors. Among roughly 370 genotyped donors of the cohort, an average of about 240,000 unique TCR beta nucleotide sequences were sequenced per donor, around a sixth of them non-productive. To study patterns of TCR occurrence, a later analysis re-analyzed previously published TCR beta repertoires from 650 to 750 donors and added high-resolution HLA genotyping. Several DR-DQ haplotypes were handled as single units for association and clustering because linkage in the cohort was strong. In addition to the first cohort of 666 subjects, a separate validation cohort of approximately 130 different subjects was used. Findings and caveats that apply to the study as a whole: According to a later genetic analysis, donors in an Asian-associated ancestry cluster had fewer N-insertions in productive TCRs than the roughly 670-donor mean. A few of the identified cytomegalovirus-associated TCR beta chains were confirmed in vitro to be specific for cytomegalovirus antigens. The sequencing pipeline was judged likely to have produced a cluster of highly shared sequence variants as a technical artifact. Immune exposure information for the cohort was limited to CMV serostatus. In a later analysis, the rate of TCR association differed among HLA loci, with DRB1 alleles having the most associated TCRs and HLA-C alleles having the fewest. According to a later analysis, most CMV-associated TCR beta chains appeared to be HLA-restricted, and the HLA associations seemed to be driven largely by CMV exposure. The authors suggested that the approach could potentially be extended to other disease states and immunological phenotypes. Because some donors lacked HLA typing at each locus, the association tests relied only on the typed subset. An association between a missense DCLRE1C variant and V-gene and J-gene trimming of TCR beta chains was found in a later genetic analysis and replicated in an independent cohort. A further reported finding was that TCR beta sequences accurately predicted the HLA-A and HLA-B alleles for most subjects in the first cohort. The 87-base-pair reads could not distinguish some IMGT-functional V segments, including TRBV6-2 and TRBV6-3, so those segments were excluded. Broadly in line with IMGT annotations, most TCR beta V segments showed up in productive rearrangements about 87% or about 30% of the time in an earlier analysis of approximately 600 of the donors. When HLA alleles, especially DR and DQ, strongly co-occurred, TCR associations were difficult to assign to individual alleles. According to a later analysis, parvovirus B19, influenza, CMV and Epstein-Barr virus appeared linked to several top co-occurrence clusters. Across donors, most TCR sequences were observed very rarely, whereas some public TCRs were present in many individuals. Presence/absence analyses assumed roughly uniform sequencing depth across donors, an assumption that may not hold. In a later analysis, some 18,000 TCR beta sequences were associated with specific HLA alleles at a false discovery rate of 0.05. Cytomegalovirus status was reported to be diagnosed by the classifier with high specificity and sensitivity in both the original and validation cohorts. Linkage disequilibrium might explain the correlated functional status among segregating V segments, but an unknown experimental factor could not be ruled out. In the study, 150 to 200 TCR beta chains were listed as associated with cytomegalovirus. Because counts were too low, seventeen rarely observed V segments, including chromosome 9 orphons, were left out of the earlier analysis of a few hundred of the donors. The cohort was sequenced for TCR beta chains only, and without alpha or paired-chain data the features that could be detected were limited. A later analysis found that HLA-associated TCR beta chains were more clonally expanded and had lower generation probabilities than equally common non-associated chains.

The cohort consisted of 600 to 750 healthy bone marrow donors. Cohort members were all nominally healthy when sampled, although unrecorded immune exposures were likely present. The donor was CMV seropositive and belonged to the group of 270 or so seropositive cohort members. A peripheral blood sample was collected from each donor, and TCR beta sequencing was performed on peripheral blood mononuclear cells. The Qiagen DNeasy Blood Extraction Kit was used to extract genomic DNA from the blood cell samples. As regards this clone: Its antigen remains undetermined. Base qualities are not recorded, but no much larger clone differs from it by a single base.

Trimming takes 4 bases from V and 4 bases from J, and the germline ends sit 15 bases apart. The CDR3 runs 15 residues from the cysteine to the phenylalanine. Just the 45-base CDR3 DNA is kept, in frame starting at base 1. The germline V gene specifies MDHEN as CDR1 and SYDVKM as CDR2. Library creation used the immunoSEQ multiplex PCR assay. For the multiplex PCR, a mixture combining 60 forward primers for TCR Vbeta segments and 13 reverse primers for TCR Jbeta segments was used. The CDR3 region of rearranged TCR beta genes was amplified from genomic DNA with a multiplex PCR assay. The amplified TCR beta libraries were sequenced on the Illumina HiSeq System as 87-base-pair reads. The paper's data handling went like this. A later analysis tallied roughly 78 million unique TCR beta chains across the 700 or so repertoires, and about 10 million of those chains were shared by two or more donors. Raw reads were error-corrected and collapsed into unique sequences with a nearest-neighbor algorithm that merged closely related sequences to remove PCR and sequencing errors. Alignment of CDR3 sequences to IMGT reference sequences was used to assign V, D and J gene segments. Each retained sequence needed at least a six-nucleotide match to both a V gene segment and a J gene segment. Rearrangements were called productive when the CDR3 lacked stop codons and stayed in frame with V and J; all others were non-productive. CDR3 was defined by IMGT convention, running from the second conserved V-encoded cysteine to the conserved J-encoded phenylalanine. In an earlier analysis of around 540 of the donors, sequences lacking an unambiguous match to a single V gene segment were excluded. An earlier analysis of some 610 of the donors called V segments functional above 56.7% productive rearrangements and segregating when the between-donor standard deviation exceeded 5%. A statistical classification framework was built to diagnose cytomegalovirus status from the catalog of TCR beta chain sequences. A later analysis assigned V and J genes by comparing TCR nucleotide sequences with IMGT/GENE-DB human TR gene sequences. The TCRdist pipeline was used in a later analysis to assign CDR3 sequences and most-parsimonious VDJ recombination scenarios. In a later analysis, each TCR beta chain was defined by its CDR3 amino acid sequence together with its V-gene family, and reads lacking a unique V-gene family were excluded. A later analysis removed 592 highly shared, low-generation-probability nucleotide sequences to deal with suspected cross-contamination and a sequencing artifact. In a later analysis, a clonal expansion index for each public chain was calculated from normalized within-repertoire ranks of inferred template counts. In a later analysis, generation probabilities were computed using a VDJ recombination model fitted to out-of-frame rearrangements, and the results were checked against IGoR. Hypergeometric tests were used in a later analysis to score TCR-TCR, TCR-HLA and TCR-CMV co-occurrence, with a repertoire-size bias correction applied to the TCR pairs. A later analysis estimated false discovery rates by permuting HLA or CMV assignments 20 times. In a later analysis, co-occurring TCRs were grouped using DBSCAN, and TCRdist sequence similarity was added for clustering within HLA-allele-positive subsets. For co-occurrence clustering, repertoires with fewer than 30,000 or more than 120,000 public chains were excluded, along with 4 to 6 repertoires with anomalous nucleotide sharing. As stored in TCRdb, this immuneACCESS dataset retains in-frame rearrangements with V and J assigned. A fraction of the clones does not appear; measured against another copy, unresolved V genes explain less than half of the discrepancy, and the remainder lacks a known reason. V and J calls and clone size are given by that table; D and trimming were obtained from the DNA. The sample yields roughly 180,000 clones; around 75% were counted once. In total, the top ten clones hold roughly 8% of the sample.

This clonotype was obtained from a woman aged 40 to 50 in good health and CMV-seropositive. This chain joins TRBV28 to TRBJ2-3; tentative D gene TRBD1, with 5 bases matching. Sequenced material: PBMCs. CDR3 sequence: CASSSLFRVADTQYF. The DNA is TGTGCCAGCAGTTCTCTATTCAGGGTGGCAGATACGCAGTATTTT.